This T cell receptor beta chain was recorded in a study of HIV-infected patients and healthy controls. About 500 ng RNA was reverse transcribed with alpha and beta constant-region primers. Each of the alpha and beta chains got its own library through chain-specific third strand synthesis with indices. From the 5' RACE reads, TCRdb called clonotypes with MiXCR, one entry per CDR3 protein. The sample contains more than 9,000 distinct CDR3 sequences, 8% to 9.5% of which appear only once. Whole blood was used without fractionation, so all unsorted peripheral T cells were included. This clonotype was counted at least ten times. Germline CDR1 reads DFQATT; CDR2 reads SNEGSKA (reference sequence). The CDR3 is 18 amino acids. Trimming shortened V by 0 bases and J by 0 bases, and 17 bases separated the two germline ends.

The chain is built from TRBV20-1 and TRBJ2-2; a possible D gene is TRBD2 (6 bases). The specimen was blood, collected before antiretroviral therapy. This TCR was recovered from an adult with HIV infection. The donor label of this sample is uncertain. The CDR3 protein is CSARDGGGRVSNTGELFF. The CDR3 DNA reads TGCAGTGCTAGAGATGGGGGAGGCCGCGTGTCGAACACCGGGGAGCTGTTTTTT.